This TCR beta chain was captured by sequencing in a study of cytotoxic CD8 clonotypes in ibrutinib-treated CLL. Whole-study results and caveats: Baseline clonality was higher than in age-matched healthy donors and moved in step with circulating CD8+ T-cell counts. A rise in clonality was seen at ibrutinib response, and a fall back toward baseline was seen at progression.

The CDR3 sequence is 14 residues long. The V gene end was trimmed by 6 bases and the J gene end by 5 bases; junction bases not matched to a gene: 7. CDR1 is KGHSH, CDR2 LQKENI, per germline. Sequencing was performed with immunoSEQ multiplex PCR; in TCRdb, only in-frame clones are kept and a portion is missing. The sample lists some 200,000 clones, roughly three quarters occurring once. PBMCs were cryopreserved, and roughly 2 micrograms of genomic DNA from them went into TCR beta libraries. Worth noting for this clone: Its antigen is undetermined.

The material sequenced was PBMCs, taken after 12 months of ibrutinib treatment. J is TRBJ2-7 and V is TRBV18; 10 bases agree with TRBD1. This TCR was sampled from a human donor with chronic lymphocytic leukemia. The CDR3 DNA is TGTGCCAGCTCTCCGGGACAGGGGCCCAACGAGCAGTACTTC. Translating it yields CASSPGQGPNEQYF.